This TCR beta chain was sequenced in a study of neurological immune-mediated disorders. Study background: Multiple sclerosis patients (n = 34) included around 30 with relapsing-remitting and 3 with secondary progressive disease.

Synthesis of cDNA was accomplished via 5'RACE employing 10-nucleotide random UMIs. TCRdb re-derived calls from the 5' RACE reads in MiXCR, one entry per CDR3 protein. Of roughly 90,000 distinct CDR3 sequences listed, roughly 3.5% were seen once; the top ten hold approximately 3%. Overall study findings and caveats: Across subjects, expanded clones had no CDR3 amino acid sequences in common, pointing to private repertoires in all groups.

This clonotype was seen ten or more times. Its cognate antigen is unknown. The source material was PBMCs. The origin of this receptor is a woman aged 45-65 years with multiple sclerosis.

CDR3 region: CASSQDLQGRGNIQYF. In nucleotides, the CDR3 is TGTGCCAGCAGCCAAGACCTACAGGGACGGGGAAACATTCAGTACTTC. The V and J genes are TRBV3-1 and TRBJ2-4, with D possibly TRBD1 on 6 matching bases. CDR1 is LGHDT and CDR2 is YNNKEL in the germline V gene (reference sequence). V shed 0 bases and J shed 6 bases, with 15 bases lying between them. The CDR3 has 16 amino acids.